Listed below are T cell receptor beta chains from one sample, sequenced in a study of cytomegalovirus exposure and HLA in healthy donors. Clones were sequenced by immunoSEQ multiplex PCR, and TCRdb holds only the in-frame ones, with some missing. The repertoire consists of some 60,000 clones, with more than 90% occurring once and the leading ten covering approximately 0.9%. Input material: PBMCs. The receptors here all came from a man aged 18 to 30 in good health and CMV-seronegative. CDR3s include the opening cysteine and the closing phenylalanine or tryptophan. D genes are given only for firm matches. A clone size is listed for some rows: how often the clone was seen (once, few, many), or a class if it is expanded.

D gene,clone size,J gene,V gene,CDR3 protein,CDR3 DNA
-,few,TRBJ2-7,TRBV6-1,CASSAYEQYF,TGTGCCAGCAGTGCTTATGAGCAGTACTTC
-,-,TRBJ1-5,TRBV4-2,CASSQVVSGDANQPQHF,TGTGCCAGCAGCCAAGTTGTTTCAGGGGATGCCAATCAGCCCCAGCATTTT
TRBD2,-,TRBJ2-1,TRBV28,CASSLSLAGGNEQFF,TGTGCCAGCAGTTTATCACTAGCGGGAGGGAATGAGCAGTTCTTC
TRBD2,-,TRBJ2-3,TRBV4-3,CASSQDPSGRAGDTQYF,TGCGCCAGCAGCCAAGATCCTAGCGGGAGGGCGGGAGATACGCAGTATTTT
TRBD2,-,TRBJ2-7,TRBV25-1,CASSGLASGVVEQYF,TGTGCCAGCAGTGGTTTGGCCAGCGGGGTAGTCGAGCAGTACTTC
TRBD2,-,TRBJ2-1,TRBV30,CAWRDLADFYNEQFF,TGTGCCTGGAGGGATCTAGCGGACTTTTACAATGAGCAGTTCTTC
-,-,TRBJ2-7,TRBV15,CATSREATYEQYF,TGTGCCACCAGCAGAGAGGCAACCTACGAGCAGTACTTC
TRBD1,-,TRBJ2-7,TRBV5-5,CASSFIIQGGYEQYF,TGTGCCAGCAGCTTCATCATACAGGGGGGTTACGAGCAGTACTTC
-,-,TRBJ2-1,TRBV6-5,CASLGSGNEQFF,TGTGCCAGCCTGGGCTCTGGGAATGAGCAGTTCTTC
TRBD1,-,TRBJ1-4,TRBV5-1,CASNPTGVSRTNEKLFF,TGCGCCAGCAACCCGACAGGGGTAAGTCGAACTAATGAAAAACTGTTTTTT
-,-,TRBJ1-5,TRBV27,CASSKSPAQPQHF,TGTGCCAGCAGCAAATCTCCCGCGCAGCCCCAGCATTTT
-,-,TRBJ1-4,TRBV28,CASSFGRGGFNEKLFF,TGTGCCAGCAGTTTCGGGAGGGGAGGCTTTAATGAAAAACTGTTTTTT
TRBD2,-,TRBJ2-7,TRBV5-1,CASNPGGTSGKEQYF,TGCGCCAGCAACCCAGGGGGGACTAGCGGTAAAGAGCAGTACTTC
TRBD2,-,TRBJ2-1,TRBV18,CASSPLEVLQFLFGLASGEQFF,TGTGCCAGCTCACCATTGGAAGTGTTACAGTTTCTTTTCGGACTAGCGTCGGGTGAGCAGTTCTTC
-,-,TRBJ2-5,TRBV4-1,CASSQDFTKETQYF,TGCGCCAGCAGCCAAGATTTTACTAAAGAGACCCAGTACTTC
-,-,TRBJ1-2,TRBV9,CASSVAAGADYGYTF,TGTGCCAGCAGCGTAGCCGCAGGGGCCGATTATGGCTACACCTTC
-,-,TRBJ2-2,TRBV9,CASSVGTFANTGELFF,TGTGCCAGCAGCGTCGGGACATTCGCGAACACCGGGGAGCTGTTTTTT
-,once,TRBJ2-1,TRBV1,CTSSQVGAGGPHRDEQFF,TGCACCAGCAGCCAAGTTGGAGCGGGAGGCCCCCACCGGGATGAGCAGTTCTTC
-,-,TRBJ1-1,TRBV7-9,CASSAPGLNTEAFF,TGTGCCAGCAGCGCACCGGGACTCAACACTGAAGCTTTCTTT
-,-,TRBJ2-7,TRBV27,CASSLAPSYEQYF,TGTGCCAGCAGTCTAGCCCCCTCCTACGAGCAGTACTTC
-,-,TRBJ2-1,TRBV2,CASSEGLVNEQFF,TGTGCCAGCAGTGAGGGGCTAGTCAATGAGCAGTTCTTC
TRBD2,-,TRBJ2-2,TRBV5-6,CASSSLAGDRPGELFF,TGTGCCAGCAGTTCCTTAGCGGGAGATCGTCCTGGGGAGCTGTTTTTT
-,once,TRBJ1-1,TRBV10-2,CASSETGRNTEAFF,TGCGCCAGCAGTGAGACAGGTCGGAACACTGAAGCTTTCTTT
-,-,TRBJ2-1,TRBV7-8,CASTGGSSSYNEQFF,TGTGCCAGCACGGGGGGCTCCAGCTCCTACAATGAGCAGTTCTTC
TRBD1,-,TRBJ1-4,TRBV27,CASSFTGQGAEKLFF,TGTGCCAGCAGTTTTACGGGACAGGGGGCGGAAAAACTGTTTTTT
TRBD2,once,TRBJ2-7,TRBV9,CASSVMSGSYEQYF,TGTGCCAGCAGCGTAATGAGCGGGAGTTACGAGCAGTACTTC
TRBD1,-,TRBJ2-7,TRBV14,CASSLGTGRWEQYF,TGTGCCAGCAGCCTCGGGACAGGGAGGTGGGAGCAGTACTTC
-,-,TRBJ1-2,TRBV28,CASSSSHRGGDGYTF,TGTGCCAGCAGCTCATCCCATCGTGGAGGGGATGGCTACACCTTC
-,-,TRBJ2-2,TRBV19,CASSGAANTGELFF,TGTGCCAGCTCAGGTGCCGCGAACACCGGGGAGCTGTTTTTT
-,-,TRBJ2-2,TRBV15,CATSRTTATGELFF,TGTGCCACCAGCAGGACCACAGCCACCGGGGAGCTGTTTTTT
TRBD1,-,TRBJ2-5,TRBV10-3,CAISTSRTGGAETQYF,TGTGCCATCAGTACCTCAAGGACAGGGGGCGCGGAGACCCAGTACTTC
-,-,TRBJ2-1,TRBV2,CASRLAPRMFF,TGTGCCAGCCGGCTAGCCCCCCGGATGTTCTTC
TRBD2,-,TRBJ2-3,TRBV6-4,CASSVAGGTDTQYF,TGTGCCAGCAGTGTAGCGGGAGGCACAGATACGCAGTATTTT
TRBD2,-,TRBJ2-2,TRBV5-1,CASSGRGSVTGELFF,TGCGCCAGCAGCGGGCGCGGGAGTGTCACCGGGGAGCTGTTTTTT
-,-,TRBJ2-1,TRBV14,CASSQGEDEQFF,TGTGCCAGCAGCCAAGGTGAGGATGAGCAGTTCTTC
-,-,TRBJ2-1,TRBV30,CAWKGWGRSSYNEQFF,TGTGCCTGGAAAGGGTGGGGCCGGAGCTCCTACAATGAGCAGTTCTTC
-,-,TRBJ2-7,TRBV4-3,CASSQNRDSHYEQYF,TGCGCCAGCAGCCAGAACCGGGACTCCCACTACGAGCAGTACTTC
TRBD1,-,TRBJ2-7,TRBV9,CASSVSDRGSYEQYF,TGTGCCAGCAGCGTATCTGACAGGGGCTCCTACGAGCAGTACTTC
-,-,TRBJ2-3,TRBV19,CATTPSTDTQYF,TGTGCCACGACTCCGAGCACAGATACGCAGTATTTT
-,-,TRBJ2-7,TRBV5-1,CASSTPDISEQYF,TGCGCCAGCAGCACCCCGGACATCTCCGAGCAGTACTTC
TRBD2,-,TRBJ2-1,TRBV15,CATSRRPAGTSYNEQFF,TGTGCCACCAGCAGACGACCCGCCGGGACTAGCTACAATGAGCAGTTCTTC
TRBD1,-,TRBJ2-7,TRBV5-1,CASSLAGTGRNEQYF,TGCGCCAGCAGCTTGGCCGGGACAGGGCGGAACGAGCAGTACTTC
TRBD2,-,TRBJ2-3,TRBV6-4,CASSEGTSTDTQYF,TGTGCCAGCAGTGAGGGGACTAGCACCGATACGCAGTATTTT
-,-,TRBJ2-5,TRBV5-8,CASSLGANQETQYF,TGTGCCAGCAGCTTGGGAGCGAACCAAGAGACCCAGTACTTC
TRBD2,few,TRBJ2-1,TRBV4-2,CASSQDGTSPYNEQFF,TGTGCCAGCAGCCAAGATGGGACTAGCCCATACAATGAGCAGTTCTTC
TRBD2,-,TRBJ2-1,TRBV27,CASSLSATSGIYNEQFF,TGTGCCAGCAGTTTATCGGCGACTAGCGGGATCTACAATGAGCAGTTCTTC
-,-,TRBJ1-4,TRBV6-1,CASSEAGGNEKLFF,TGTGCCAGCAGTGAAGCAGGCGGTAATGAAAAACTGTTTTTT
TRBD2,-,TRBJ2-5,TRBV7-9,CASSMLDGGLTQYF,TGTGCCAGCAGCATGCTTGACGGGGGGTTAACCCAGTACTTC
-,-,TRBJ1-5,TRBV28,CASSIANQPQHF,TGTGCCAGCAGTATAGCAAATCAGCCCCAGCATTTT
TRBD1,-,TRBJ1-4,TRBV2,CASRQGQGPEKLFF,TGTGCCAGCAGACAGGGACAGGGCCCTGAAAAACTGTTTTTT
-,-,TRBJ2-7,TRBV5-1,CASSWMTGWNYEQYF,TGCGCCAGCAGCTGGATGACAGGCTGGAACTACGAGCAGTACTTC
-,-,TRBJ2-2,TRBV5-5,CASSSRGSGELFF,TGTGCCAGCAGCTCCAGGGGTTCCGGGGAGCTGTTTTTT